This TCR beta chain was captured by sequencing in a study of human T cells and chemical hapten exposure. Study-wide background: Across its approximately 25 weeks, the study gave patients weekly diphenylcyclopropenone doses to the scalp.

This clonotype was detected ten times or more. TCRdb analysed the RACE reads with MiXCR anew, one entry per CDR3 protein. The sample has just over 80,000 distinct CDR3 sequences, approximately 12% seen once. Time point: patch test 1, 2 weeks after DPC sensitization. Stated treatment: therapeutic diphenylcyclopropenone sensitization with weekly scalp DPC. Sequenced here: whole blood, sampled in connection with sensitization to the hapten diphenylcyclopropenone (DPC). The receptor's source is a woman in her forties or fifties with alopecia areata. Some clones in this sample may be carry-over from other donors' samples.

The CDR3 region is CSARERQGPETQYF. CDR3 nucleotide sequence: TGCAGTGCTAGAGAGCGGCAGGGCCCCGAGACCCAGTACTTC. This sequence joins TRBV20-1 and TRBJ2-5, with D perhaps TRBD1 (5 bases). This CDR3 region has 14 residues. V gave up 0 bases and J gave up 5 bases, with 13 bases separating them. Per the germline V gene, CDR1 is DFQATT and CDR2 is SNEGSKA (reference sequence).